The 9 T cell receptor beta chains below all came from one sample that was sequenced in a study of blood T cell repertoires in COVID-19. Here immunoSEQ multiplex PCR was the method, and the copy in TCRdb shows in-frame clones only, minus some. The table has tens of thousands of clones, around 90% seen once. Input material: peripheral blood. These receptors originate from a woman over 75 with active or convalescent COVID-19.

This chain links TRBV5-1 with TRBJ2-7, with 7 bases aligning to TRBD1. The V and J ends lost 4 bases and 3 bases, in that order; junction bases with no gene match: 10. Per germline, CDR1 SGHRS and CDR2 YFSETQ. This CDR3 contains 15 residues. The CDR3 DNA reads TGCGCCAGCAGCAACCCGGGACAGAATTTCTACGAGCAGTACTTC. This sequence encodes CASSNPGQNFYEQYF.

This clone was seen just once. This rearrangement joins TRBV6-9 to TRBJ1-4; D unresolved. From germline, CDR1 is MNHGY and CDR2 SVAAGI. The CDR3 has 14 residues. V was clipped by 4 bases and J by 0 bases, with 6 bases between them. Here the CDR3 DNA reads TGTGCCAGCAGTTGGCTTGCAACTAATGAAAAACTGTTTTTT. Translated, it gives CASSWLATNEKLFF.

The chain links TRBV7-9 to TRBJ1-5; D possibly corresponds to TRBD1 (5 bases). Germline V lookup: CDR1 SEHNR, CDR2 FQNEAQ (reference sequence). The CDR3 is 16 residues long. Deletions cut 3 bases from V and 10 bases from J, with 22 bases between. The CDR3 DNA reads TGTGCCAGCAGCTTTCAGGGCAGGGTGGCAAGTGGACCCCAGCATTTT. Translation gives CASSFQGRVASGPQHF.

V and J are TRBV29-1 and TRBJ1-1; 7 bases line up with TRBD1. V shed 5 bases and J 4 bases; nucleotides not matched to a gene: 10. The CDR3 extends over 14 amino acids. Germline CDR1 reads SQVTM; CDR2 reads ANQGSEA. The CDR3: CSVLPRRDSTEAFF. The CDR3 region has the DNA TGCAGCGTTTTGCCCCGCCGGGACAGCACTGAAGCTTTCTTT.

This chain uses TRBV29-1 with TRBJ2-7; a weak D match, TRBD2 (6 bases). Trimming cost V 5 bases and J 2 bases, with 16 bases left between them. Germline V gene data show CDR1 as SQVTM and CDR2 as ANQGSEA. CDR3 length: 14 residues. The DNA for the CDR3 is TGCAGCGTTCTCCGGACGGGAGAAGCCTACGAGCAGTACTTC. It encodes CSVLRTGEAYEQYF.

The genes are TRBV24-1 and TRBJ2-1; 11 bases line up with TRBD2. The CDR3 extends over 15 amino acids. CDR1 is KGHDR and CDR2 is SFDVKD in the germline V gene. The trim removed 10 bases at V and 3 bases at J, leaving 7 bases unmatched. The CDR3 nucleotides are TGTGCCACAGAGACTAGCGGGACGGGCTACAATGAGCAGTTCTTC. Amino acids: CATETSGTGYNEQFF.

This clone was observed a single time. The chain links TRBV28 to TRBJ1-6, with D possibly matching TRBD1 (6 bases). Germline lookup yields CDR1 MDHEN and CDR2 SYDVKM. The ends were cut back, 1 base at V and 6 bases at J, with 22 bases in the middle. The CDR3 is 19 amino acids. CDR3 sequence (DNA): TGTGCCAGCAGTTTATTGGGCGGGGGGCTACCCTCCGGTAATTCACCCCTCCACTTT. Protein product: CASSLLGGGLPSGNSPLHF.

CDR3 in amino acids: CASSKTLAGGPNEQYF. CDR3 in DNA: TGTGCCAGCAGCAAGACACTAGCGGGAGGGCCCAACGAGCAGTACTTC. This chain uses TRBV3-1 (or the pseudogene TRBV3-2) with TRBJ2-7; 13 bases align to TRBD2. The CDR3 loop spans 16 amino acids. Germline V gene lookup returns CDR1 LGHDT and CDR2 YNNKEL (reference sequence). J was trimmed by 5 bases and V by 5 bases; bases with no gene match: 9.

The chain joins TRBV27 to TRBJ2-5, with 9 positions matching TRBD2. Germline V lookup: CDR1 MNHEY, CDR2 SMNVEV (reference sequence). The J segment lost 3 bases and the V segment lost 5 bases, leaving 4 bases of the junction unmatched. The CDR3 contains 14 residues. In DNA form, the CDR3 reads TGTGCCAGCAGTACGACTAGCGGAAAAGAGACCCAGTACTTC. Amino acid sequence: CASSTTSGKETQYF.